The 4 T cell receptor beta chains below all came from one sample that was sequenced in a study of T cell repertoires in cytomegalovirus infection. TCRdb used MiXCR to reprocess the reads, holding one entry per CDR3 protein. The sample has 450,000 to 600,000 distinct CDR3 sequences, 10% to 12% seen once. The specimen was PBMCs. The source of these receptors is a human donor in good health (CMV status not recorded). Some clones in this sample may be carry-over from other donors' samples.

This clonotype was found a few times. J is TRBJ1-6 and V is TRBV6-1; D is unresolved. Germline-derived CDR1 and CDR2 are MNHNS and SASEGT. Trimming cost V 5 bases and J 9 bases, with 17 bases left between them. The CDR3 covers 15 residues. The chain's CDR3 is CASSYHRAESSPLHF. CDR3 DNA: TGTGCCAGCAGTTATCATCGGGCAGAAAGTTCACCCCTCCACTTT.

This clonotype was counted ten times or more. The genes are TRBV12-3 or TRBV12-4 and TRBJ1-2; the D gene is possibly TRBD1 (5 bases). The CDR3 contains 14 residues. With 6 bases removed from V and 2 bases from J, the gap between germline ends came to 13 bases. The CDR3 loop is CASSPGRTNYGYTF. The DNA for the CDR3 is TGTGCCAGCAGCCCGGGACGGACGAACTATGGCTACACCTTC.

The V and J genes are TRBV27 and TRBJ1-1, with a weak D call TRBD1 (5 bases). V shed 3 bases and J shed 0 bases, with 11 bases lying between them. The CDR3 runs to 15 residues. Germline V gene data show CDR1 as MNHEY and CDR2 as SMNVEV (reference sequence). The DNA of the CDR3 is TGTGCCAGCAGTTTCGGCAGGGCTGTGAACACTGAAGCTTTCTTT. It is translated as CASSFGRAVNTEAFF.

This clonotype was seen many times. This chain uses TRBV14 with TRBJ2-4; the D is unclear. This CDR3 is built from 15 residues. V was pared by 4 bases and J by 5 bases, with 15 bases between. Germline CDR1 is SGHDN and CDR2 is FVKESK. In nucleotides, the CDR3 is TGTGCCAGCAGCCCAAGGTCGGGCAGGCAAAACATTCAGTACTTC. This encodes CASSPRSGRQNIQYF.